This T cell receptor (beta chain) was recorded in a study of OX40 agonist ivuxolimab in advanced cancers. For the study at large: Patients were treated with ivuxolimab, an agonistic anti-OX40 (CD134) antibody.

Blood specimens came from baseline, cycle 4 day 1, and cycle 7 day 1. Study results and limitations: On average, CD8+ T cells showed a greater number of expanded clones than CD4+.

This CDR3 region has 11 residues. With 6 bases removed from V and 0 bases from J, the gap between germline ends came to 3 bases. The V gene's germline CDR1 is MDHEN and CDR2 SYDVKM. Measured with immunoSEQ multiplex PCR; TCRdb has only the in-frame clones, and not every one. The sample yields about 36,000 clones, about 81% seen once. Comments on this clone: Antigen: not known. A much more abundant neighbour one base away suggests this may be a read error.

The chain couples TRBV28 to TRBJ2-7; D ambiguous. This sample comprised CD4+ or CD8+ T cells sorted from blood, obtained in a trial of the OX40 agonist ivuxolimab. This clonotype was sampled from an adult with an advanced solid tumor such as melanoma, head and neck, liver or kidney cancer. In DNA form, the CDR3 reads TGTGCCAGCAGCGGCTCCTACGAGCAGTACTTC. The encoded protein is CASSGSYEQYF. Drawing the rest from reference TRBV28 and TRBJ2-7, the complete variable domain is DVKVTQSSRYLVKRTGEKVFLECVQDMDHENMFWYRQDPGLGLRLIYFSYDVKMKEKGDIPEGYSVSREKKERFSLILESASTNQTSMYLCASSGSYEQYFGPGTRLTVT.